The 29 T cell receptor beta chains below all came from one sample that was sequenced in a study of shared clonotypes between healthy human individuals. Here immunoSEQ multiplex PCR was the method, and the copy in TCRdb shows in-frame clones only, minus some. Of roughly 2.2 million clones in the sample, 93% were seen once. What was sequenced was naive CD4+ T cells from PBMCs. The subset: CD45RA+ positively selected. Receptors originate from a man younger than 30 in good health. Some clones in this sample may be carry-over from other donors' samples.

This chain links TRBV5-4 with TRBJ2-1; D tentatively fits TRBD1 or TRBD2 (6 bases each). The ends were cut back, 5 bases at V and 4 bases at J, with 10 bases in the middle. The CDR3 spans 13 residues. CDR1 is SGHNT and CDR2 is YYREEE in the germline V gene (reference sequence). In nucleotides, the CDR3 is TGTGCCAGCAGGGCGGGACATTACAATGAGCAGTTCTTC. Translating gives CASRAGHYNEQFF.

This clone was observed once. This chain links TRBV7-8 with TRBJ2-1; D possibly corresponds to TRBD2 (6 bases). CDR3 length: 15 residues. CDR1 is SGHVS, CDR2 FQNEAQ, per germline. Trimming removed 5 bases from V and 2 bases from J, with 13 bases in between. The CDR3 DNA reads TGTGCCAGCAGCGGGGGACTGGAACCCTACAATGAGCAGTTCTTC. Residues: CASSGGLEPYNEQFF.

The J gene is TRBJ2-7, the V gene TRBV18, with D perhaps TRBD2 (6 bases). Germline assignment: CDR1 KGHSH and CDR2 LQKENI. The CDR3 is 15 residues long. Trimming pared 3 bases from V and 0 bases from J, leaving 12 bases between. The CDR3 region has the DNA TGTGCCAGCTCACCGGGCGGGGAACTCTCCTACGAGCAGTACTTC. Protein: CASSPGGELSYEQYF.

This clone was observed once. The CDR3 sequence is CASTVRRETQYF. The CDR3 DNA reads TGTGCCAGCACCGTGAGGAGGGAGACCCAGTACTTC. The chain employs TRBV2 and TRBJ2-5; a possible D gene is TRBD2 (5 bases). Trimming cost V 7 bases and J 5 bases, with 11 bases left between them. Per the germline V gene, CDR1 is SNHLY and CDR2 is FYNNEI. This CDR3 region has 12 residues.

The chain joins TRBV5-4 to TRBJ2-3; 8 bases are a match to TRBD1. Per germline, CDR1 SGHNT and CDR2 YYREEE (reference sequence). Trimming at V came to 5 bases and at J to 4 bases, leaving 12 bases not matched to a gene. There are 16 residues in the CDR3. CDR3 amino acids: CASSPGGQASADTQYF. CDR3 bases: TGTGCCAGCAGTCCAGGGGGCCAAGCAAGTGCAGATACGCAGTATTTT.

This clone was recorded once. The chain carries TRBV6-1 and TRBJ1-5, with D unclear. The V end lost 8 bases, the J end lost 0 bases, and 14 bases lay between the germline ends. CDR3 length: 15 amino acids. Germline V gives CDR1 MNHNS, CDR2 SASEGT. CDR3 nucleotides: TGTGCCAGCGGTGGACCAAATATTAGCAATCAGCCCCAGCATTTT. Its protein product is CASGGPNISNQPQHF.

The chain couples TRBV2 to TRBJ2-3; D gene uncertain. There are 12 residues in the CDR3. The V and J ends lost 8 bases and 3 bases respectively, with 9 bases between them. Per germline, CDR1 SNHLY and CDR2 FYNNEI. The CDR3 DNA sequence: TGTGCCAGCGCACCTGCTACAGATACGCAGTATTTT. It translates to CASAPATDTQYF.

The chain has TRBV27 and TRBJ2-7; 10 nucleotides align to TRBD1. The V gene end was trimmed by 3 bases and the J gene end by 5 bases; junction bases not matched to a gene: 13. Germline CDR1 reads MNHEY; CDR2 reads SMNVEV (reference sequence). CDR3 length: 17 residues. Here the CDR3 DNA reads TGTGCCAGCAGTTTCGTCGGGTGGCGGACAGGGGGGAACGAGCAGTACTTC. This sequence encodes CASSFVGWRTGGNEQYF.

The rearrangement uses TRBV7-3 and TRBJ2-3; 7 positions match TRBD2. The ends lost 3 bases at V and 6 bases at J; junction bases unmatched: 3. This CDR3 region has 13 residues. Germline CDR1 SGHTA, CDR2 FQGTGA. The CDR3 region is CASSLTGGDTQYF. The CDR3 DNA sequence: TGTGCCAGCAGCTTGACGGGAGGTGATACGCAGTATTTT.

With respect to this clone: Other DNA variants within this sample encode the same CDR3. J is TRBJ1-5 and V is TRBV28, with D hard to call. Trimming pared 1 base from V and 5 bases from J, leaving 9 bases between. This CDR3 contains 14 residues. Germline V gene lookup returns CDR1 MDHEN and CDR2 SYDVKM. The CDR3 is CASSLFGRDQPQHF. In DNA, the CDR3 is TGTGCCAGCAGTTTATTTGGGAGGGATCAGCCCCAGCATTTT.

The genes are TRBV10-1 and TRBJ2-7, with TRBD1 matching 8 bases. Trimming at V came to 3 bases and at J to 7 bases, leaving 17 bases not matched to a gene. The CDR3 spans 17 residues. Per germline, CDR1 WNHNN and CDR2 SYGVQD (reference sequence). The CDR3 loop reads CASSDSPGTGYTKEQYF. CDR3 nucleotides: TGCGCCAGCAGTGATTCCCCCGGGACAGGATACACTAAGGAGCAGTACTTC.

V gene TRBV2 combines with J gene TRBJ1-5; no definite D call. The CDR3 has 15 residues. Trimming shortened V by 5 bases and J by 9 bases, and 20 bases separated the two germline ends. Germline CDR1 and CDR2: SNHLY and FYNNEI. The CDR3 DNA reads TGTGCCAGCAGTCAGTACGGGCCCGAGGTGGGGCCCCAGCATTTT. Translated, it gives CASSQYGPEVGPQHF.

Of note for this clone: Mismatch with germline at one junction end may stem from a read error. This chain links TRBV28 with TRBJ1-5; TRBD1 matches 10 bases. This CDR3 has 15 residues. The V gene's germline CDR1 is MDHEN and CDR2 SYDVKM. CDR3 nucleotide sequence: TGTGCCAGCAGTTCCCAGACAGGGGGCCGGGCCTTAGGGAGTTTT. It specifies CASSSQTGGRALGSF. Full variable domain (remainder filled in from reference TRBV28 and TRBJ1-5): DVKVTQSSRYLVKRTGEKVFLECVQDMDHENMFWYRQDPGLGLRLIYFSYDVKMKEKGDIPEGYSVSREKKERFSLILESASTNQTSMYLCASSSQTGGRALGSFGDGTRLSIL.

For this clone: This sample also contains other DNA sequences that code for the same CDR3. The chain joins TRBV20-1 to TRBJ2-3; D gene unclear. Germline lookup yields CDR1 DFQATT and CDR2 SNEGSKA (reference sequence). The CDR3 is 9 amino acids. Trimming removed 3 bases from V and 6 bases from J, with 1 base in between. DNA of the CDR3: TGCAGTGCTAGTGATACGCAGTATTTT. Its translation is CSASDTQYF.

V and J are TRBV9 and TRBJ1-1; D is uncertain. The V gene lost 4 bases and the J gene lost 6 bases, with 16 bases spanning the gap. Germline-derived CDR1 and CDR2 are SGDLS and YYNGEE. The CDR3 length is 14 residues. CDR3 protein: CASSPPVPTAEAFF. The CDR3 nucleotides are TGTGCCAGCAGCCCACCGGTCCCCACCGCTGAAGCTTTCTTT.

This sequence joins TRBV9 and TRBJ2-7, with 11 bases aligning to TRBD2. CDR1 and CDR2 from the germline V gene are SGDLS and YYNGEE. With 4 bases clipped from V and 5 bases from J, the junction kept 5 bases outside the gene matches. The CDR3 is made up of 14 amino acids. The CDR3 region is CASSMTSGNHEQYF. CDR3 nucleotides: TGTGCCAGCAGCATGACTAGCGGGAACCACGAGCAGTACTTC.

The V gene is TRBV7-9, the J gene TRBJ1-2; D is possibly TRBD1 (5 bases). With 0 bases removed from V and 8 bases from J, the gap between germline ends came to 16 bases. Germline CDR1 SEHNR, CDR2 FQNEAQ (reference sequence). This CDR3 has 15 residues. The CDR3 loop reads CASSLALPGAGGYTF. CDR3 DNA sequence: TGTGCCAGCAGCTTAGCCCTACCTGGGGCCGGGGGCTACACCTTC.

This sequence joins TRBV4-3 and TRBJ2-6; D is unclear. In germline, CDR1 is LGHNA, CDR2 YSLEER. The CDR3 spans 16 residues. V was pared by 5 bases and J by 1 base, with 12 bases between. This CDR3 is CASSSPTRSGANVLTF. CDR3 DNA sequence: TGCGCCAGCAGCTCCCCCACGCGGTCTGGGGCCAACGTCCTGACTTTC.

The V gene is TRBV4-3, the J gene TRBJ1-1; no clear D gene. Germline V lookup: CDR1 LGHNA, CDR2 YSLEER. The CDR3 consists of 15 residues. With 2 bases removed from V and 1 base from J, the gap between germline ends came to 11 bases. Written as DNA, the CDR3 is TGCGCCAGCAGCCAAAGCCCTACGGAGAACACTGAAGCTTTCTTT. Protein sequence: CASSQSPTENTEAFF.

The V gene is TRBV5-1, the J gene TRBJ2-5; 12 bases match TRBD2. The V gene end was trimmed by 0 bases and the J gene end by 4 bases; junction bases not matched to a gene: 4. Germline V CDR1 and CDR2: SGHRS, YFSETQ. The CDR3 extends over 16 amino acids. The CDR3 DNA reads as TGCGCCAGCAGCTTGGGACTAGCGGGAGAGCTAGAGACCCAGTACTTC. Translation gives CASSLGLAGELETQYF. Together with reference TRBV5-1 and TRBJ2-5, the CDR3 gives the full variable domain: KAGVTQTPRYLIKTRGQQVTLSCSPISGHRSVSWYQQTPGQGLQFLFEYFSETQRNKGNFPGRFSGRQFSNSRSEMNVSTLELGDSALYLCASSLGLAGELETQYFGPGTRLLVL.

This clone was observed a single time. The same CDR3 is also encoded by other DNA sequences in this sample. The rearrangement uses TRBV11-2 and TRBJ1-1, with TRBD1 as a possible D gene (5 bases). Trimming shortened V by 5 bases and J by 1 base, and 8 bases separated the two germline ends. The V gene's germline CDR1 is SGHAT and CDR2 FQNNGV. This CDR3 has 13 amino acids. CDR3 sequence: CASSQGQNTEAFF. CDR3 nucleotides: TGTGCCAGCAGCCAAGGACAGAACACTGAAGCTTTCTTT.

The genes are TRBV18 and TRBJ2-7; TRBD2 is a possible D gene (5 bases). The V end lost 1 base, the J end lost 7 bases, and 17 bases lay between the germline ends. The CDR3 runs 15 residues. The germline gives CDR1 KGHSH, CDR2 LQKENI. CDR3 loop: CASSPQVPDLGEQYF. CDR3 DNA sequence: TGTGCCAGCTCACCACAAGTCCCGGACTTGGGGGAGCAGTACTTC.

The V call is TRBV11-3, the J call TRBJ2-1, with D perhaps matching TRBD1 or TRBD2 (6 bases each). Germline V CDR1 and CDR2: SGHNT, YENEEA. Trimming shortened V by 5 bases and J by 4 bases, and 15 bases separated the two germline ends. This CDR3 has 15 residues. The CDR3 region is CASSPEGVTYNEQFF. The CDR3 bases are TGTGCCAGCAGCCCGGAGGGGGTAACGTACAATGAGCAGTTCTTC.

V and J are TRBV27 and TRBJ2-7; a possible D gene is TRBD1 (6 bases). The CDR3 is made up of 16 amino acids. CDR1 and CDR2 from the germline V gene are MNHEY and SMNVEV (reference sequence). Deletions cut 5 bases from V and 4 bases from J, with 21 bases between. CDR3 region: CASSILTGTPHYEQYF. CDR3 in DNA: TGTGCCAGCAGTATTCTCACAGGGACCCCCCATTACGAGCAGTACTTC.

V gene TRBV5-6 combines with J gene TRBJ1-5, with 7 positions matching TRBD1. CDR1 and CDR2 (germline): SGHDT, YYEEEE. This CDR3 has 17 amino acids. V shed 5 bases and J 4 bases; nucleotides not matched to a gene: 15. CDR3 loop: CASRHPPTGRGNQPQHF. The CDR3 nucleotides read TGTGCCAGCAGACATCCCCCGACAGGGCGGGGGAATCAGCCCCAGCATTTT.

This clone was found a few times. The chain uses TRBV11-3 and TRBJ1-1; TRBD1 matches 8 bases. The CDR3 length is 12 residues. After removal of 5 bases from V and 7 bases from J, the junction contained 3 bases not matched to a gene. Germline CDR1 and CDR2: SGHNT and YENEEA. The CDR3 DNA reads TGTGCCAGCAGCCCAGGACAGGGTGAAGCTTTCTTT. Encoded protein: CASSPGQGEAFF.

DNA for the CDR3: TGTGCCAGCAGTGACCAGGCTAGCGCCGCCTACAATGAGCAGTTCTTC. Protein product: CASSDQASAAYNEQFF. The chain joins TRBV6-4 to TRBJ2-1; TRBD2 might be the D (6 bases). V was trimmed by 2 bases and J by 2 bases, leaving 13 bases between them. In germline, CDR1 is MRHNA, CDR2 SNTAGT. This CDR3 has 16 amino acids.

Only one count was recorded for this clone. The V call is TRBV5-4, the J call TRBJ2-2; 7 bases align to TRBD1. CDR3 length: 16 residues. The germline CDR1 and CDR2 sequences are SGHNT and YYREEE (reference sequence). J lost 5 bases, V lost 4 bases, and 11 bases had no gene match. CDR3 DNA: TGTGCCAGCAGCCCCGACAAGGGGGCTGTGACCGGGGAGCTGTTTTTT. Protein sequence: CASSPDKGAVTGELFF.

The chain has TRBV5-1 and TRBJ1-6; D not resolved. V shed 4 bases and J shed 6 bases, with 17 bases lying between them. CDR3 length equals 16 residues. CDR1 is SGHRS and CDR2 is YFSETQ in the germline V gene. CDR3 DNA sequence: TGCGCCAGCAGCGTCGATCGAGGGCGACCTAATTCACCCCTCCACTTT. The encoded protein is CASSVDRGRPNSPLHF.